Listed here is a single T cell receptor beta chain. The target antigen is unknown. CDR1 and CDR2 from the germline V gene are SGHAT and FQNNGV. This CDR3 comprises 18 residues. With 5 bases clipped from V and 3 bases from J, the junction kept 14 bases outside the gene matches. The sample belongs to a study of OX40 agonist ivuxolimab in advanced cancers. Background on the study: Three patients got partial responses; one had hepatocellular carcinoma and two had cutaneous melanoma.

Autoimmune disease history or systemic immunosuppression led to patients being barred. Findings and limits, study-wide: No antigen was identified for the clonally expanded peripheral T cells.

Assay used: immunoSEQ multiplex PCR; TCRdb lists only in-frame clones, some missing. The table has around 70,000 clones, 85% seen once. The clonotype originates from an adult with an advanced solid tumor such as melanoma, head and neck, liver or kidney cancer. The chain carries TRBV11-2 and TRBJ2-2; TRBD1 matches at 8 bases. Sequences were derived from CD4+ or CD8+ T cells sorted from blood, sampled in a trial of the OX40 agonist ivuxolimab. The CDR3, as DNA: TGTGCCAGCAGCCTATACGGGACAGGACTTTCGGACACCGGGGAGCTGTTTTTT. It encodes CASSLYGTGLSDTGELFF.